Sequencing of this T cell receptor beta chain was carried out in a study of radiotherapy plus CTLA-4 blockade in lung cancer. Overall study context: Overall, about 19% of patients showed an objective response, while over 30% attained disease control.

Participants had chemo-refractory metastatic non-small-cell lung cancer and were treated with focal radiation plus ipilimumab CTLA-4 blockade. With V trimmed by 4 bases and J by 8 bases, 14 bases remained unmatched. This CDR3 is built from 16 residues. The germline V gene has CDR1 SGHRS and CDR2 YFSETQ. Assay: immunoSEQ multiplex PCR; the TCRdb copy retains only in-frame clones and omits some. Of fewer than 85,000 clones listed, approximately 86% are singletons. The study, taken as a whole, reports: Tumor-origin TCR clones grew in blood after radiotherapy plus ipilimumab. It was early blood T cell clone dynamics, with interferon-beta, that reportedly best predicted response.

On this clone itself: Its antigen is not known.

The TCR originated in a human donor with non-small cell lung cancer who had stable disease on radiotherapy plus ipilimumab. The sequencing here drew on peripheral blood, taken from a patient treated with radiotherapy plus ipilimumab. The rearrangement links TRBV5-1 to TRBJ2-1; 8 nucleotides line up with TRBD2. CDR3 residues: CASSLDQGLVRDEQFF. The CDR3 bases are TGCGCCAGCAGCCTCGACCAGGGACTAGTAAGGGATGAGCAGTTCTTC.